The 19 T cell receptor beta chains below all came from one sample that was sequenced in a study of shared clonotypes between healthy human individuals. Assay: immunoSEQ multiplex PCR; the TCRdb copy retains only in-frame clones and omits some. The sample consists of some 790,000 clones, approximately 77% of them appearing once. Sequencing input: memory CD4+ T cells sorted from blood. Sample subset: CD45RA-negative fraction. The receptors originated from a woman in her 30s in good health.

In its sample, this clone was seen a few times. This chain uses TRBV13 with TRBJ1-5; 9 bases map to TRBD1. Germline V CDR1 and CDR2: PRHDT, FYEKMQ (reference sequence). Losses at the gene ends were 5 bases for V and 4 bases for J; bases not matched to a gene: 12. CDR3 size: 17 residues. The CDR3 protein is CASSPRPETGGNQPQHF. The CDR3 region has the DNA TGTGCCAGCAGCCCAAGGCCGGAGACAGGGGGGAATCAGCCCCAGCATTTT.

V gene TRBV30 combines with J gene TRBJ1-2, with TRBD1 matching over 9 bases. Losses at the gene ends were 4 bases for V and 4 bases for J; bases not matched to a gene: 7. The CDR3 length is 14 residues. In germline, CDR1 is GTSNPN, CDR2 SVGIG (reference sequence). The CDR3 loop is CAWTGDRDPYGYTF. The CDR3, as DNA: TGTGCCTGGACCGGGGACAGGGATCCCTATGGCTACACCTTC.

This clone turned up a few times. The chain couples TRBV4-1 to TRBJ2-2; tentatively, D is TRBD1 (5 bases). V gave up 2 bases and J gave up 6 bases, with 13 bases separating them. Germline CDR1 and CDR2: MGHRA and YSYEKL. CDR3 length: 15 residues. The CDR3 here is CASSQSRVGPGELFF. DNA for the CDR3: TGCGCCAGCAGCCAATCCCGCGTGGGGCCCGGGGAGCTGTTTTTT.

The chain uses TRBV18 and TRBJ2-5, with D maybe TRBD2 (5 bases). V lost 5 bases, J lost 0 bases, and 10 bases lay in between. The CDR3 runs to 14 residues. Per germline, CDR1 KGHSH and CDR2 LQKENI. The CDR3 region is CASSSPEDQETQYF. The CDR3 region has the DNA TGTGCCAGCTCATCCCCGGAGGACCAAGAGACCCAGTACTTC.

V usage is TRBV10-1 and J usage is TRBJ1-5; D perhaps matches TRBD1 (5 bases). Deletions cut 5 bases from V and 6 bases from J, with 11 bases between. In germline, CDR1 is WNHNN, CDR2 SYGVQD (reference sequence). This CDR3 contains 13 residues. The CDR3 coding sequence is TGCGCCAGCAGTAAATCTGGGGGTCAGCCCCAGCATTTT. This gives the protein CASSKSGGQPQHF.

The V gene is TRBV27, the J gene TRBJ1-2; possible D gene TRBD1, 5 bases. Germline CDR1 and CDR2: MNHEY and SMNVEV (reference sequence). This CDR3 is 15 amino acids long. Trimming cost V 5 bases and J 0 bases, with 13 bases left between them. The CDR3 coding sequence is TGTGCCAGCAGTCCGTATGACAGTACTAACTATGGCTACACCTTC. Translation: CASSPYDSTNYGYTF.

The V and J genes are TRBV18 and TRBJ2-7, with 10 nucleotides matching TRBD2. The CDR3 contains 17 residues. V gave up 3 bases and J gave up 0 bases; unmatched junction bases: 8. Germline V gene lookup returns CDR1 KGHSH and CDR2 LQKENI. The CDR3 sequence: CASSPFGASGSSYEQYF. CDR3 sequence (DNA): TGTGCCAGCTCACCCTTCGGGGCTAGCGGGAGCTCCTACGAGCAGTACTTC.

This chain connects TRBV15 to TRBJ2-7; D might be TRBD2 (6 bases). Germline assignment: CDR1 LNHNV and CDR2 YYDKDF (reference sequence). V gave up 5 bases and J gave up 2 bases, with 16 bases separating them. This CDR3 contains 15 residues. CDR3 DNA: TGTGCCACCAGCGCCCGGGACTTTTCGACCTACGAGCAGTACTTC. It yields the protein CATSARDFSTYEQYF.

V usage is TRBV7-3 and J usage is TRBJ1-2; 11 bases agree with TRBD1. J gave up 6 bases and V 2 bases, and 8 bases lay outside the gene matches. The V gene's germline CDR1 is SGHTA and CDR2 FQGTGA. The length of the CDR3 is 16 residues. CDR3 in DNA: TGTGCCAGCAGCTTATCGGACCGGGGACAGGGGGATGGCTACACCTTC. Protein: CASSLSDRGQGDGYTF.

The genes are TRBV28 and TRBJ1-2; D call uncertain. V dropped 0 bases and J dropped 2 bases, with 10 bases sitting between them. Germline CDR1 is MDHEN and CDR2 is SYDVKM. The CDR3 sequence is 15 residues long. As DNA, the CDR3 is TGTGCCAGCAGTTTATGGTGGACGGACAACTATGGCTACACCTTC. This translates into CASSLWWTDNYGYTF.

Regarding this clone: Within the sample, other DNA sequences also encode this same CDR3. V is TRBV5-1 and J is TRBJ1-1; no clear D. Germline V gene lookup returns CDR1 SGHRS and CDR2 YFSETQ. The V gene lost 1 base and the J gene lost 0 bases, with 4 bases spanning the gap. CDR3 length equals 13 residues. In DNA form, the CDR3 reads TGCGCCAGCAGCTTGACACTGAACACTGAAGCTTTCTTT. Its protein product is CASSLTLNTEAFF.

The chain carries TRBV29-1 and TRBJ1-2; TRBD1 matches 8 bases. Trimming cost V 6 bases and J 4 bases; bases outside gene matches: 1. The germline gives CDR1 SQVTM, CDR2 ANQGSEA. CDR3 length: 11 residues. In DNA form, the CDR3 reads TGCAGCGTCGGACAGGGCTATGGCTACACCTTC. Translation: CSVGQGYGYTF.

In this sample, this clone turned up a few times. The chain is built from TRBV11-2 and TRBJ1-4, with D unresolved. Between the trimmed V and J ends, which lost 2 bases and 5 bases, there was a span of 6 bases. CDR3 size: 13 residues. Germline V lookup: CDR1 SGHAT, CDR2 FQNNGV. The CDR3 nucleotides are TGTGCCAGCAGCTTAAATGGGAATGAAAAACTGTTTTTT. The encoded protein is CASSLNGNEKLFF.

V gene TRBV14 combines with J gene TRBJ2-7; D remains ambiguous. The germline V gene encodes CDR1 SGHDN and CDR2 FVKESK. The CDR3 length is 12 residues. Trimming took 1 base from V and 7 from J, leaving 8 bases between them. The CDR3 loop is CASSQVRREQYF. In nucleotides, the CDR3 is TGTGCCAGCAGCCAAGTCCGGAGAGAGCAGTACTTC.

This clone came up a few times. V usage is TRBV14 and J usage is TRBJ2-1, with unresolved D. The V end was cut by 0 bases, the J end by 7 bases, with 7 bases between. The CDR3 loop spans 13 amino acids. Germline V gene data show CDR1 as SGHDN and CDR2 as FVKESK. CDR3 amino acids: CASSQDRLNEQFF. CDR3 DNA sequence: TGTGCCAGCAGCCAAGACCGCTTGAATGAGCAGTTCTTC.

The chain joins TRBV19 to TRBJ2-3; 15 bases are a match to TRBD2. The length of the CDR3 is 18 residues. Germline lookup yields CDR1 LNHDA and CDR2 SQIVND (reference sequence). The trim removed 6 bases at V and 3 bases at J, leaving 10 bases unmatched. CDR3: CASSRRGLAGGFTDTQYF. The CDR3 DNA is TGTGCCAGTAGCCGCCGCGGACTAGCGGGAGGGTTTACAGATACGCAGTATTTT.

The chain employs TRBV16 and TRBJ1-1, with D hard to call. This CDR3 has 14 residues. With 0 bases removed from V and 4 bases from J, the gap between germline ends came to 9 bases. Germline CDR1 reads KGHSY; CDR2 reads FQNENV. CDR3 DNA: TGTGCCAGCAGCCAATCCCGAGGTGGCACTGAAGCTTTCTTT. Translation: CASSQSRGGTEAFF.

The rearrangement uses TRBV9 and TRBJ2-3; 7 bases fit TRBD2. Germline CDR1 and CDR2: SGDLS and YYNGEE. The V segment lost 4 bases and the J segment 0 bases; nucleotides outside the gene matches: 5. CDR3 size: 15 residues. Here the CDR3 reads CASSKIAGSTDTQYF. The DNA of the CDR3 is TGTGCCAGCAGCAAAATAGCGGGTAGCACAGATACGCAGTATTTT.

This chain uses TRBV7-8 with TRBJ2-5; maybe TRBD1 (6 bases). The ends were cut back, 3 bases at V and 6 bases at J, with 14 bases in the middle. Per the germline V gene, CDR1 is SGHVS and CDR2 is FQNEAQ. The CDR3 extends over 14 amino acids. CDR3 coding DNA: TGTGCCAGCAGCTTTGGATTACAGGGCCAGACCCAGTACTTC. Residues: CASSFGLQGQTQYF. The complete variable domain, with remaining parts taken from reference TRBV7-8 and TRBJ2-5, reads GAGVSQSPRYKVAKRGQDVALRCDPISGHVSLFWYQQALGQGPEFLTYFQNEAQLDKSGLPSDRFFAERPEGSVSTLKIQRTQQEDSAVYLCASSFGLQGQTQYFGPGTRLLVL.